The present T cell receptor beta chain was sequenced within a study of cytomegalovirus exposure and HLA in healthy donors. Remarks on this clone: Antigen: not known.

Primers: 60 Vbeta forward and 13 Jbeta reverse. Libraries were prepared by immunoSEQ multiplex PCR; TCRdb keeps only in-frame clonotypes and omits some of them. The data show about 180,000 clones, 80% seen once. Points from the study as a whole: Data from an earlier analysis indicated that most TCR beta V segments were productive either about 87% or about 30% of the time. Upon later analysis, HLA-associated TCR beta chains proved more clonally expanded than other, equally common chains. In a later analysis, TCR beta V- and J-gene trimming was associated with a missense DCLRE1C variant.

The sequenced sample consisted of PBMCs. This TCR derives from a woman under 40 in good health and CMV-seronegative.

The CDR3 bases are TGTGCCAGCAGCTCCGACAGGGGGCGAATGAACACTGAAGCTTTCTTT. This sequence encodes CASSSDRGRMNTEAFF. V gene TRBV5-4 combines with J gene TRBJ1-1; 10 bases are shared with TRBD1. V was clipped by 3 bases and J by 0 bases; unmatched bases: 5. Germline V CDR1 and CDR2: SGHNT, YYREEE (reference sequence). The CDR3 spans 16 residues.